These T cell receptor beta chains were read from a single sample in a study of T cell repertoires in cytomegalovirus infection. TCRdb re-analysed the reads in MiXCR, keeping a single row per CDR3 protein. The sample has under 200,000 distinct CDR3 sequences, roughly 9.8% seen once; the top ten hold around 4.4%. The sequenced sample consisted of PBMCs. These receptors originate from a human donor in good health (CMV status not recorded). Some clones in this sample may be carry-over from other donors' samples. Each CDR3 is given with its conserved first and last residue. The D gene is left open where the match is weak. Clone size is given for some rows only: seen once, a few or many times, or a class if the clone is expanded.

CASSPRKETQYF TGTGCCAGCAGCCCACGAAAAGAGACCCAGTACTTC NA TRBV7-2 many TRBJ2-5
CASSLPSRETQYF TGTGCCAGCAGCCTCCCGTCGCGGGAGACCCAGTACTTC NA TRBV7-9 many TRBJ2-5
CASSQRKGQYYTF TGTGCCAGCAGCCAAAGGAAGGGTCAATATTACACCTTC NA TRBV7-2 many TRBJ1-2
CASSFLGTSDEQFF TGTGCCAGCAGTTTCCTCGGGACTAGCGATGAGCAGTTCTTC TRBD2 TRBV2 NA TRBJ2-1
CASSLELSVNEQFF TGTGCCAGCAGCTTAGAACTTTCGGTCAATGAGCAGTTCTTC NA TRBV11-2 many TRBJ2-1
CASSTNRDRGNEQFF TGTGCCAGCAGCACTAACCGGGACAGAGGGAATGAGCAGTTCTTC TRBD1 TRBV7-3 few TRBJ2-1
CASSLSGQLTDTQYF TGTGCCAGCAGCTTATCGGGCCAACTCACAGATACGCAGTATTTT NA TRBV7-9 many TRBJ2-3
CSARVGTGDLSEQYF TGCAGTGCTAGAGTCGGGACAGGGGATCTCTCCGAGCAGTACTTC TRBD1 TRBV20-1 few TRBJ2-7
CATGLADYNEQFF TGTGCCACCGGACTAGCGGACTACAATGAGCAGTTCTTC TRBD2 TRBV28 many TRBJ2-1
CASSIQTSGIYNEQFF TGCGCCAGCAGCATCCAGACTAGCGGGATATACAATGAGCAGTTCTTC TRBD2 TRBV4-3 few TRBJ2-1
CASSRGQGAIGEQFF TGTGCCAGCAGTAGGGGACAGGGGGCAATTGGTGAGCAGTTCTTC TRBD1 TRBV27 many TRBJ2-1
CASSQDISGVYGYTF TGCGCCAGCAGCCAAGATATATCCGGGGTCTATGGCTACACCTTC NA TRBV4-3 many TRBJ1-2
CASSATQDGETQYF TGTGCCAGCAGCGCAACCCAAGATGGCGAGACCCAGTACTTC NA TRBV7-9 many TRBJ2-5
CASSLLGLAGYNEQFF TGTGCCAGCAGCTTATTGGGACTAGCGGGGTACAATGAGCAGTTCTTC TRBD2 TRBV7-9 many TRBJ2-1
CASSLDSGARNQPQHF TGTGCCAGCAGCTTAGATTCCGGGGCCCGCAATCAGCCCCAGCATTTT NA TRBV7-2 many TRBJ1-5
CASSYSITPKNTGELFF TGTGCCAGCAGTTACTCCATCACGCCCAAGAACACCGGGGAGCTGTTTTTT NA TRBV6-6 few TRBJ2-2
CSARGVWPAQETQYF TGCAGTGCTAGAGGGGTATGGCCGGCCCAAGAGACCCAGTACTTC NA TRBV20-1 NA TRBJ2-5
CASSRWRGVDTQYF TGTGCCAGCAGCCGTTGGCGGGGAGTAGATACGCAGTATTTT NA TRBV27 many TRBJ2-3
CASTNSRGDLIYNEQFF TGTGCCAGCACCAACTCCAGGGGCGATCTAATTTACAATGAGCAGTTCTTC NA TRBV6-2/TRBV6-3 many TRBJ2-1
CASSPIVGSGKTNTGELFF TGTGCCAGCAGCCCGATCGTTGGTAGCGGGAAGACGAACACCGGGGAGCTGTTTTTT TRBD2 TRBV7-3 NA TRBJ2-2
CASSLVGSGGYGDTQYF TGTGCCAGCAGCTTAGTCGGGTCGGGAGGTTATGGAGATACGCAGTATTTT TRBD2 TRBV7-2 many TRBJ2-3
CASSLRTSGINEQYF TGTGCCAGCAGCCTCCGGACTAGCGGGATCAACGAGCAGTACTTC TRBD2 TRBV6-2/TRBV6-3 many TRBJ2-7
CASSSGTGPHQPQHF TGTGCCAGCAGCTCGGGGACAGGGCCCCATCAGCCCCAGCATTTT TRBD1 TRBV11-2 few TRBJ1-5
CASSSRDRPPTGNTIYF TGTGCCAGCAGTTCAAGGGACAGGCCCCCGACTGGAAACACCATATATTTT TRBD1 TRBV28 NA TRBJ1-3
CASSQEVAETQYF TGCGCCAGCAGCCAAGAAGTTGCAGAGACCCAGTACTTC NA TRBV4-3 many TRBJ2-5
CSVEGGQETYEQYF TGCAGCGTTGAAGGAGGACAGGAAACCTACGAGCAGTACTTC TRBD1 TRBV29-1 few TRBJ2-7
CSVGRASGNTIYF TGCAGCGTGGGACGGGCCTCTGGAAACACCATATATTTT NA TRBV29-1 few TRBJ1-3
CASSEALGLNTQYF TGTGCCAGCAGTGAAGCTCTCGGACTTAATACGCAGTATTTT NA TRBV2 few TRBJ2-3
CSASRGVGSNEQFF TGCAGTGCTAGTCGGGGAGTTGGCAGCAATGAGCAGTTCTTC NA TRBV20-1 once TRBJ2-1
CASTADRNYGYTF TGTGCCAGCACCGCAGACAGAAACTATGGCTACACCTTC NA TRBV6-2/TRBV6-3 NA TRBJ1-2
CASSHAPGTGEFGETQYF TGTGCCAGCAGCCACGCCCCCGGGACAGGGGAGTTCGGGGAGACCCAGTACTTC TRBD1 TRBV7-6 many TRBJ2-5
CASSPGGGREYF TGTGCCAGCAGCCCCGGGGGGGGGCGGGAGTATTTT TRBD2 TRBV7-6 NA TRBJ2-3
CASSMNSYNEQFF TGTGCCAGTAGTATGAATTCCTACAATGAGCAGTTCTTC NA TRBV19 many TRBJ2-1
CASSSGLAGYDEQFF TGTGCCAGCAGCTCGGGACTAGCGGGGTATGATGAGCAGTTCTTC TRBD2 TRBV7-9 NA TRBJ2-1
CASSSNRGTGELFF TGTGCCAGCAGCTCAAACAGGGGCACCGGGGAGCTGTTTTTT TRBD1 TRBV7-3 NA TRBJ2-2
CSAGPQLLYTEAFF TGCAGTGCTGGCCCCCAGCTACTCTACACTGAAGCTTTCTTT NA TRBV20-1 few TRBJ1-1
CSARYTGAPDTQYF TGCAGTGCTAGATATACAGGGGCCCCAGATACGCAGTATTTT TRBD1 TRBV20-1 many TRBJ2-3
CSVTTGMTEAFF TGCAGCGTTACGACAGGGATGACTGAAGCTTTCTTT TRBD1 TRBV29-1 NA TRBJ1-1
CASSLWTGMEADTQYF TGTGCCAGCAGCCTCTGGACAGGGATGGAGGCAGATACGCAGTATTTT TRBD1 TRBV5-8 few TRBJ2-3
CASSLSGNSPLHF TGTGCCAGCAGCCTCAGTGGGAATTCACCCCTCCACTTT NA TRBV7-9 many TRBJ1-6
CASSISALETQYF TGTGCCAGTAGTATCTCCGCGTTAGAGACCCAGTACTTC NA TRBV19 NA TRBJ2-5
CASSFSAHGNTIYF TGTGCCAGCAGTTTTTCGGCCCATGGAAACACCATATATTTT NA TRBV28 few TRBJ1-3
CATSREGANIQYF TGTGCCACCAGCAGAGAAGGGGCAAACATTCAGTACTTC NA TRBV15 NA TRBJ2-4
CASRDRTASPGTQYF TGTGCCAGCAGAGACCGGACAGCCTCCCCGGGGACCCAGTACTTC NA TRBV7-2 many TRBJ2-5
CAWSIGTFTDQPQHF TGTGCCTGGAGTATCGGGACATTTACGGATCAGCCCCAGCATTTT NA TRBV30 many TRBJ1-5